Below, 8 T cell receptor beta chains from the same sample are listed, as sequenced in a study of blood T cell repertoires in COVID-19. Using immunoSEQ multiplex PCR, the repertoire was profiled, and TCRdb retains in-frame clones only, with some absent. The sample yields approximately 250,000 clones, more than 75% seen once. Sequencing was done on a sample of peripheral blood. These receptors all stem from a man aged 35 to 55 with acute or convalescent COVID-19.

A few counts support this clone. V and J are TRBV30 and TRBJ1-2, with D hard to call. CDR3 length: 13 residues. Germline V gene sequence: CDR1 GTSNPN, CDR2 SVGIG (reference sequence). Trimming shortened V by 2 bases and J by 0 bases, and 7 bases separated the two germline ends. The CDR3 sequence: CAWSSLANYGYTF. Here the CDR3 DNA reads TGTGCCTGGAGTTCACTAGCTAACTATGGCTACACCTTC.

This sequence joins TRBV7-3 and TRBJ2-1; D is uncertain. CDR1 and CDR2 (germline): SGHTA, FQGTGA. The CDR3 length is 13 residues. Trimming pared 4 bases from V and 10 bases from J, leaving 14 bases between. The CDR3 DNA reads TGTGCCAGCAGCTCAGACTTGTTAAGGGAGCAGTTCTTC. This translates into CASSSDLLREQFF.

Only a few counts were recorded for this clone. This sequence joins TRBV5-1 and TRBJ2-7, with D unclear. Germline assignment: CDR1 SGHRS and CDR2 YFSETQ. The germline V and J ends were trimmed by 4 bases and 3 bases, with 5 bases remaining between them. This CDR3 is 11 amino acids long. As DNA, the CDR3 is TGCGCCAGCAGCCCCGGCTACGAGCAGTACTTC. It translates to CASSPGYEQYF.

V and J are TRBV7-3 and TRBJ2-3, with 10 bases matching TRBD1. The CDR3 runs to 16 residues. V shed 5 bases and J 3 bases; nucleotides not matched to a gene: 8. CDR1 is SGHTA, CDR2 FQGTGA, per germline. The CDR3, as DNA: TGTGCCAGCAGCCCGGGGACAGGGGCTCGGACAGATACGCAGTATTTT. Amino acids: CASSPGTGARTDTQYF.

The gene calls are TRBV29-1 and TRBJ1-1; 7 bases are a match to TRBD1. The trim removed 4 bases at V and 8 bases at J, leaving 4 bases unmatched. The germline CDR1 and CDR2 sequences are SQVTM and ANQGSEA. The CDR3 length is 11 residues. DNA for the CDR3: TGCAGCGTTGGGTCAGGGGGGGAAGCTTTCTTT. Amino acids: CSVGSGGEAFF.

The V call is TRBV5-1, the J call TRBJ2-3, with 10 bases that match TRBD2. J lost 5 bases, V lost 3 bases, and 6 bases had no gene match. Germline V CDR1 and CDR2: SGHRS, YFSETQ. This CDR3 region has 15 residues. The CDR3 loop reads CASSSAGGREDTQYF. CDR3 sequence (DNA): TGCGCCAGCAGCTCAGCGGGGGGGCGCGAAGATACGCAGTATTTT. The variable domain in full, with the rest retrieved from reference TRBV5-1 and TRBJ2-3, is KAGVTQTPRYLIKTRGQQVTLSCSPISGHRSVSWYQQTPGQGLQFLFEYFSETQRNKGNFPGRFSGRQFSNSRSEMNVSTLELGDSALYLCASSSAGGREDTQYFGPGTRLTVL.

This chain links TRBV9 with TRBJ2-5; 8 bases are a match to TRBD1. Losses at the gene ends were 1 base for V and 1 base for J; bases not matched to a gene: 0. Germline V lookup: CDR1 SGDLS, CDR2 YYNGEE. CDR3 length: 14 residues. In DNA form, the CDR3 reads TGTGCCAGCAGCGTACAGGGGGCCCAAGAGACCCAGTACTTC. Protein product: CASSVQGAQETQYF.

CDR3 amino acids: CASSLVHTYEAFF. As DNA, the CDR3 is TGTGCCAGCAGTTTAGTCCACACGTATGAAGCTTTCTTT. This sequence joins TRBV12-3 or TRBV12-4 and TRBJ1-1; unclear D gene. The CDR3 consists of 13 residues. Trimming pared 1 base from V and 7 bases from J, leaving 10 bases between.